The 18 T cell receptor beta chains given below trace back to one sample, sequenced in a study of neurological immune-mediated disorders. Each CDR3 protein is one row after TCRdb ran MiXCR on the 5' RACE reads. The data contain over 60,000 distinct CDR3 sequences, about 5.5% of them seen just once; the ten biggest clones take up around 2.2%. Input material: PBMCs. The receptors come from a woman aged 30 to 39 with multiple sclerosis.

This clonotype was detected a few times. This chain links TRBV7-2 with TRBJ2-5; D call uncertain. V lost 5 bases to trimming and J lost 7 bases, with 11 bases between them. Germline values: CDR1 SGHTA, CDR2 FQGNSA. The CDR3 is 12 residues long. For the CDR3, the DNA is TGTGCCAGCAGCCCCGCAGGTGGGACCCAGTACTTC. This gives the protein CASSPAGGTQYF. Full variable domain (outside the CDR3, taken from reference TRBV7-2 and TRBJ2-5): GAGVSQSPSNKVTEKGKDVELRCDPISGHTALYWYRQSLGQGLEFLIYFQGNSAPDKSGLPSDRFSAERTGGSVSTLTIQRTQQEDSAVYLCASSPAGGTQYFGPGTRLLVL.

This clonotype was seen ten or more times. The genes are TRBV5-1 and TRBJ1-2; TRBD1 agrees at 10 bases. There are 17 residues in the CDR3. J lost 2 bases, V lost 0 bases, and 7 bases had no gene match. The germline CDR1 and CDR2 sequences are SGHRS and YFSETQ. The CDR3 spells CASSLGVTGGSNYGYTF. Written as DNA, the CDR3 is TGCGCCAGCAGCTTGGGTGTGACAGGGGGCTCAAACTATGGCTACACCTTC.

This clonotype was detected many times. V is TRBV11-1 and J is TRBJ2-7; 7 bases line up with TRBD2. Germline values: CDR1 SGHAT, CDR2 FQDESV (reference sequence). The CDR3 spans 14 residues. V dropped 1 base and J dropped 3; count of bases not matched to a gene: 3. CDR3 residues: CASSLGGSVYEQYF. CDR3 nucleotide sequence: TGTGCCAGCAGCTTAGGCGGGAGCGTCTACGAGCAGTACTTC.

This chain links TRBV5-4 with TRBJ1-1; a weak D match, TRBD1 (6 bases). Germline CDR1 reads SGHNT; CDR2 reads YYREEE (reference sequence). Trimming pared 0 bases from V and 1 base from J, leaving 10 bases between. The CDR3 extends over 15 amino acids. CDR3 DNA: TGTGCCAGCAGCTTGGTCGGCAGGGGGAACACTGAAGCTTTCTTT. It translates to CASSLVGRGNTEAFF. The whole variable domain, remainder taken from reference TRBV5-4 and TRBJ1-1, is ETGVTQSPTHLIKTRGQQVTLRCSSQSGHNTVSWYQQALGQGPQFIFQYYREEENGRGNFPPRFSGLQFPNYSSELNVNALELDDSALYLCASSLVGRGNTEAFFGQGTRLTVV.

Many counts were recorded for this clonotype. The V and J genes are TRBV2 and TRBJ2-6; 10 bases map to TRBD1. CDR3 length: 16 residues. Germline CDR1 reads SNHLY; CDR2 reads FYNNEI. V lost 4 bases to trimming and J lost 0 bases; unmatched junction nucleotides: 0. Here the CDR3 DNA reads TGTGCCAGCAGTGGGGACAGGGGCTCTGGGGCCAACGTCCTGACTTTC. This sequence encodes CASSGDRGSGANVLTF.

This clonotype was seen many times. The CDR3 DNA sequence: TGCGCCAGCAGCTCGGTAGCCGCTGGGGCCAACGTCCTGACTTTC. Its translation is CASSSVAAGANVLTF. The chain couples TRBV5-1 to TRBJ2-6; unclear D gene. In germline, CDR1 is SGHRS, CDR2 YFSETQ. The CDR3 is made up of 15 amino acids. Trimming cost V 3 bases and J 2 bases, with 9 bases left between them. Drawing the rest from reference TRBV5-1 and TRBJ2-6, the complete variable domain is KAGVTQTPRYLIKTRGQQVTLSCSPISGHRSVSWYQQTPGQGLQFLFEYFSETQRNKGNFPGRFSGRQFSNSRSEMNVSTLELGDSALYLCASSSVAAGANVLTFGAGSRLTVL.

In this sample, this clonotype turned up a few times. The chain employs TRBV5-8 and TRBJ1-1; TRBD1 matches at 7 bases. The CDR3 sequence is 11 residues long. From germline, CDR1 is SGHTS and CDR2 YDEGEE. Losses at the gene ends were 7 bases for V and 10 bases for J; bases not matched to a gene: 7. CDR3 in amino acids: CASLRTGGAFF. Here the CDR3 DNA reads TGTGCCAGCCTTCGGACAGGTGGAGCTTTCTTT.

The chain combines TRBV7-8 with TRBJ2-3; 14 nucleotides match TRBD2. V lost 4 bases and J lost 3; bases outside the gene matches: 9. CDR1 is SGHVS, CDR2 FQNEAQ, per germline. The CDR3 loop spans 18 amino acids. In nucleotides, the CDR3 is TGTGCCAGCAGCTCGACTAGCGGGGGGGCGAAGAGTACAGATACGCAGTATTTT. Protein: CASSSTSGGAKSTDTQYF.

Ten or more counts support this clonotype. The rearrangement uses TRBV6-6 and TRBJ2-3; no reliable D call. Deletions cut 5 bases from V and 0 bases from J, with 9 bases between. The CDR3 runs to 14 residues. Looked up from germline, CDR1 is MNHNY and CDR2 is SVGAGI (reference sequence). The CDR3 loop is CASSSPMSTDTQYF. The DNA for the CDR3 is TGTGCCAGCAGTAGCCCCATGAGCACAGATACGCAGTATTTT.

This clonotype was picked up many times. J is TRBJ2-1 and V is TRBV6-1; 13 nucleotides line up with TRBD2. This CDR3 contains 15 residues. Germline values: CDR1 MNHNS, CDR2 SASEGT. J was trimmed by 7 bases and V by 6 bases; bases with no gene match: 6. CDR3 in amino acids: CASRTGTSGINEQFF. The DNA for the CDR3 is TGTGCCAGCAGAACCGGGACTAGCGGGATAAATGAGCAGTTCTTC.

This clonotype was recorded many times. The chain is built from TRBV5-6 and TRBJ2-1; maybe TRBD2 (5 bases). Per germline, CDR1 SGHDT and CDR2 YYEEEE. CDR3 length: 16 residues. The V end was cut by 0 bases, the J end by 4 bases, with 14 bases between. CDR3: CASSLVGFGDYNEQFF. In DNA form, the CDR3 reads TGTGCCAGCAGCTTGGTAGGCTTCGGGGATTACAATGAGCAGTTCTTC.

This chain uses TRBV20-1 with TRBJ2-1; a weak D match, TRBD1 (5 bases). This CDR3 contains 14 residues. CDR1 is DFQATT and CDR2 is SNEGSKA in the germline V gene (reference sequence). Trimming removed 0 bases from V and 6 bases from J, with 12 bases in between. The CDR3 coding sequence is TGCAGTGCTAGAGAGGCCAGGGCATCCAATGAGCAGTTCTTC. Amino acid sequence: CSAREARASNEQFF.

This clonotype was counted many times. V gene TRBV5-1 combines with J gene TRBJ2-1; TRBD2 matches at 11 bases. Trimming at V came to 2 bases and at J to 8 bases, leaving 9 bases not matched to a gene. This CDR3 spans 16 amino acids. Germline assignment: CDR1 SGHRS and CDR2 YFSETQ. The CDR3 region has the DNA TGCGCCAGCAGCTTAATGACTAGCGGGGTTCGGGATGAGCAGTTCTTC. As protein: CASSLMTSGVRDEQFF.

This clonotype was recorded at least ten times. V is TRBV5-1 and J is TRBJ1-1, with D unresolved. Trimming took off 3 bases at V and 0 bases at J, with 12 bases between the two ends. Germline loops: CDR1 SGHRS, CDR2 YFSETQ. CDR3 length: 15 residues. The CDR3 here is CASSSRAFMNTEAFF. The CDR3 DNA is TGCGCCAGCAGCTCAAGGGCCTTCATGAACACTGAAGCTTTCTTT.

This clonotype showed up many times. The CDR3 DNA reads TGCAGTGCTAGAGCCGGAGGGGGGGGCGATGAAAAACTGTTTTTT. It is translated as CSARAGGGGDEKLFF. J is TRBJ1-4 and V is TRBV20-1, with D possibly TRBD1 on 6 matching bases. CDR1 and CDR2 (germline): DFQATT, SNEGSKA (reference sequence). The V gene lost 1 base and the J gene lost 6 bases, with 15 bases spanning the gap. The CDR3 runs 15 residues.

This clonotype was seen ten or more times. The V gene is TRBV5-1, the J gene TRBJ2-5, with D maybe TRBD1 (6 bases). The CDR3 is 14 residues long. Germline V gene sequence: CDR1 SGHRS, CDR2 YFSETQ. V lost 4 bases and J 4 bases, leaving 14 bases between the germline ends. CDR3 sequence (DNA): TGCGCCAGCAGCGCAGGGGAACGACTAGAGACCCAGTACTTC. Amino acid sequence: CASSAGERLETQYF.

This clonotype was detected many times. The rearrangement joins TRBV5-1 to TRBJ2-2; D unresolved. V lost 0 bases, J lost 6 bases, and 9 bases lay in between. The CDR3 has 14 amino acids. Germline V lookup: CDR1 SGHRS, CDR2 YFSETQ. CDR3 residues: CASSLAGQPGELFF. Here the CDR3 DNA reads TGCGCCAGCAGCTTGGCTGGCCAGCCCGGGGAGCTGTTTTTT.

This clonotype was recorded at least ten times. The gene calls are TRBV12-3 or TRBV12-4 and TRBJ1-2; D gene uncertain. This CDR3 spans 13 amino acids. V gave up 7 bases and J gave up 2 bases, with 11 bases separating them. CDR3 amino acids: CASIPGRNYGYTF. CDR3 nucleotide sequence: TGTGCCAGCATCCCCGGGAGGAACTATGGCTACACCTTC.